Listed below are T cell receptor beta chains from one sample, sequenced in a study of T cells in Graves' hyperthyroidism and ophthalmopathy. One entry per CDR3 protein results from TCRdb running MiXCR on the multiplex PCR reads. The table lists roughly 570,000 distinct CDR3 sequences, around 46% of them singletons. Specimen: peripheral blood or thyroid tissue (not recorded which). These receptors came from a woman under 30 with Graves' hyperthyroidism. CDR3s include the opening cysteine and the closing phenylalanine or tryptophan. The D gene is left open where the match is weak. Rows may omit the clone size; those that give it use once, few, many or a size class.

j_call d_call v_call clone_size cdr3_nt cdr3_aa
TRBJ2-7 . TRBV11-2 . TGTGCCAGCAGCTTAGAGCGGCGGGCTCCCTACGAGCAGTACTTC CASSLERRAPYEQYF
TRBJ1-2 TRBD1 TRBV25-1 . TGTGCCAGCGGACAGGGAAGTGGCTACACCTTC CASGQGSGYTF
TRBJ1-2 . TRBV27 many TGTGCCAGCGGGGGCGAGGGAAACGATGGCTACACCTTC CASGGEGNDGYTF
TRBJ2-7 TRBD1 TRBV28 many TGTGCCAGCAGTTTCCCCGGGACAGGCTACGAGCAGTACTTC CASSFPGTGYEQYF
TRBJ2-3 . TRBV9 few TGTGCCAGCAGCATACATGATACGCAGTATTTT CASSIHDTQYF
TRBJ1-4 . TRBV20-1 . TGCAGTGCCACCGGGAATAGGGGAGGAAGTGAAAAACTGTTTTTT CSATGNRGGSEKLFF
TRBJ2-5 TRBD2 TRBV20-1 . TGCAGTGCTAGCGGGAGGGCCGGGAATGAGACCCAGTACTTC CSASGRAGNETQYF
TRBJ1-1 . TRBV5-5 few TGTGCCGGCAGCTTAGGGCCCTTCGGGGGGGGGAGCACTGAAGCTTTCTTT CAGSLGPFGGGSTEAFF
TRBJ2-7 . TRBV19 . TGTGCCAGTACCCAAGGAGGTGAGCAGTACTTC CASTQGGEQYF
TRBJ2-7 . TRBV7-9 . TGTGCCAGCAGCCGTAGGATCGCTTCCTACGAGCAGTACTTC CASSRRIASYEQYF
TRBJ2-3 TRBD2 TRBV11-2 . TGTGCCAGCAGGGGGGAGGGGTGGGATACGCAGTATTTT CASRGEGWDTQYF
TRBJ2-7 . TRBV7-8 many TGTGCCAGCAGCGCCCTTGGGACGAGGGCCTACGAGCAGTACTTC CASSALGTRAYEQYF
TRBJ2-7 TRBD2 TRBV7-9 . TGTGCCAGCAGCTCTAGCGGGGGCTGGAACGAGCAGTACTTC CASSSSGGWNEQYF
TRBJ1-3 TRBD1 TRBV5-5 . TGCGCCAGCAGCCGGGACAGGGGAGGAGACACCATATATTTT CASSRDRGGDTIYF
TRBJ2-7 . TRBV29-1 . TGCAGTTACATCAACACCTTCTACGAGCAGTACTTC CSYINTFYEQYF
TRBJ1-2 TRBD1 TRBV5-1 many TGCGCCAGCAGCAGAACCGGGACAGCCTATGGCTACACCTTC CASSRTGTAYGYTF
TRBJ2-2 . TRBV29-1 many TGCACCCTTCAGTGGGAACAGGGGAACACCGGGGAGCTGTTTTTT CTLQWEQGNTGELFF
TRBJ2-7 TRBD2 TRBV7-9 many TGTGCCAGCAGCTTCGGCGTGTGGCAGCGGGAGTGGTACGAGCAGTACTTC CASSFGVWQREWYEQYF
TRBJ1-4 . TRBV24-1 many TGTGCCACCCGAAGCCGGGACGGGGAAAAACTGTTTTTT CATRSRDGEKLFF
TRBJ1-1 . TRBV19 many TGTGCCAGTAGTTGGGGCACGGTGGACACTGAAGCTTTCTTT CASSWGTVDTEAFF
TRBJ2-6 TRBD2 TRBV2 few TGTGCAGGCGGGAGGGGGCCCGGGGCCAACGTCCTGACTTTC CAGGRGPGANVLTF
TRBJ2-7 TRBD1 TRBV5-1 many TGCGCCAGCAGCCGTCGACCTACAGGGGAAGAGCAGTACTTC CASSRRPTGEEQYF
TRBJ1-1 . TRBV12-3/TRBV12-4 many TGTGCCAGCAGTTTTAGGTTTTACGGCAAGCCGGGCACTGAAGCTTTCTTT CASSFRFYGKPGTEAFF
TRBJ2-7 . TRBV5-1 . TGCGCCAGCAGCGTAGGGGACTTCCCCTACGAGCAGTACTTC CASSVGDFPYEQYF